The 23 T cell receptor beta chains given below trace back to one sample, sequenced in a study of Ad26.COV2.S vaccination and SARS-CoV-2 variants. Described treatment: some 20 received Ad26.COV2.S at low or high dose, single or two shots; roughly five received placebo; per-sample allocation not given. After the first vaccine or placebo injection, samples were drawn on day 63. Profiling relied on immunoSEQ multiplex PCR, and the TCRdb table lists in-frame clones only, not all of them. This table has about 480,000 clones, 70% to 90% appearing once. Sequences were derived from peripheral blood, sampled in a trial of Ad26.COV2.S vaccine versus placebo. These receptors all come from a person between 18 and 59 years old who received the Ad26.COV2.S COVID-19 vaccine or a placebo.

The CDR3 DNA is TGTGCCAGCAGCCGAATACGTACTAGCGACCACGAGCAGTACTTC. Protein product: CASSRIRTSDHEQYF. The V gene is TRBV11-2, the J gene TRBJ2-7; 7 bases are a match to TRBD2. CDR1 and CDR2 (germline): SGHAT, FQNNGV. The ends lost 5 bases at V and 5 bases at J; junction bases unmatched: 12. The CDR3 spans 15 residues.

The genes are TRBV6-5 and TRBJ1-2; D is uncertain. Deletions cut 0 bases from V and 8 bases from J, with 13 bases between. Germline-derived CDR1 and CDR2 are MNHEY and SVGAGI. The CDR3 length is 14 residues. The CDR3 is CASSYSPGEGGYTF. Written as DNA, the CDR3 is TGTGCCAGCAGTTACTCACCCGGGGAGGGCGGCTACACCTTC.

This chain joins TRBV28 and TRBJ1-2, with D tentatively TRBD1 (5 bases). This CDR3 region has 11 residues. The V gene lost 4 bases and the J gene lost 5 bases, with 5 bases spanning the gap. Germline loops: CDR1 MDHEN, CDR2 SYDVKM. The CDR3 region has the DNA TGTGCCAGCAGTTGGGGGTATGGCTACACCTTC. Translating gives CASSWGYGYTF.

The gene calls are TRBV29-1 and TRBJ2-1; D unresolved. Trimming took off 4 bases at V and 2 bases at J, with 6 bases between the two ends. The CDR3 is made up of 12 amino acids. Germline V CDR1 and CDR2: SQVTM, ANQGSEA. The CDR3: CSVALTYNEQFF. The CDR3 region has the DNA TGCAGCGTTGCACTTACCTACAATGAGCAGTTCTTC.

Note on this clone: In the same sample, other DNA sequences code for this CDR3. V gene TRBV5-1 combines with J gene TRBJ1-1, with D perhaps TRBD1 (6 bases). This CDR3 is built from 14 residues. Trimming pared 3 bases from V and 0 bases from J, leaving 9 bases between. Per germline, CDR1 SGHRS and CDR2 YFSETQ. The CDR3 is CASSSGTLNTEAFF. The CDR3 region has the DNA TGCGCCAGCAGCTCCGGGACATTGAACACTGAAGCTTTCTTT.

The J gene is TRBJ2-3, the V gene TRBV24-1; D perhaps matches TRBD1 (6 bases). The CDR3 has 16 amino acids. Germline V gene sequence: CDR1 KGHDR, CDR2 SFDVKD. The ends were cut back, 5 bases at V and 1 base at J, with 15 bases in the middle. CDR3 protein: CATSGQGSSGTDTQYF. CDR3 DNA sequence: TGTGCCACCAGTGGTCAGGGGAGTAGCGGCACAGATACGCAGTATTTT.

The chain joins TRBV7-9 to TRBJ2-3; D is unresolved. The length of the CDR3 is 14 residues. V was trimmed by 1 base and J by 6 bases, leaving 11 bases between them. Germline assignment: CDR1 SEHNR and CDR2 FQNEAQ (reference sequence). The CDR3, as DNA: TGTGCCAGCAGCTTAGGGGTCCTTAGGGATACGCAGTATTTT. Its translation: CASSLGVLRDTQYF.

On this clone itself: A read error may account for a junction end that differs from germline. The chain has TRBV5-1 and TRBJ2-7; 11 positions agree with TRBD2. The CDR3 consists of 14 residues. The germline V gene encodes CDR1 SGHRS and CDR2 YFSETQ. The DNA for the CDR3 is TGCGCCAGCAGCCCTCAGACTAGCGGGACGCTATTGGACTTC. Amino acids: CASSPQTSGTLLDF.

This rearrangement joins TRBV10-3 to TRBJ2-5; 14 positions agree with TRBD2. V dropped 8 bases and J dropped 1; count of bases not matched to a gene: 0. Germline V gene sequence: CDR1 ENHRY, CDR2 SYGVKD. The CDR3 runs to 14 residues. The CDR3 coding sequence is TGTGCCATCGGACTAGCGGGGGGCCAAGAGACCCAGTACTTC. Amino acid sequence: CAIGLAGGQETQYF.

The table lists this clone with a count of one. The V gene is TRBV7-2, the J gene TRBJ2-2, with D possibly matching TRBD2 (6 bases). The germline CDR1 and CDR2 sequences are SGHTA and FQGNSA. The V end was cut by 5 bases, the J end by 7 bases, with 23 bases between. The CDR3 sequence is 17 residues long. Here the CDR3 reads CASSRQASGGPNGELFF. CDR3 nucleotide sequence: TGTGCCAGCAGCCGCCAAGCCTCCGGAGGGCCTAACGGGGAGCTGTTTTTT.

Here the CDR3 DNA reads TGTGCCAGCAGCCCCGGGCTTCGCTACACCTTC. This gives the protein CASSPGLRYTF. The chain uses TRBV7-9 and TRBJ1-2; D not certain. Trimming removed 5 bases at V and 9 bases at J, with 10 bases between. There are 11 residues in the CDR3. CDR1 SEHNR and CDR2 FQNEAQ come from the germline V gene (reference sequence).

The rearrangement joins TRBV30 to TRBJ1-2, with D unclear. Germline V CDR1 and CDR2: GTSNPN, SVGIG (reference sequence). The CDR3 runs to 13 residues. Trimming removed 3 bases from V and 2 bases from J, with 10 bases in between. The CDR3: CAWRFNRNYGYTF. In DNA form, the CDR3 reads TGTGCCTGGAGGTTCAATCGGAACTATGGCTACACCTTC.

The V call is TRBV3-1 (or the pseudogene TRBV3-2), the J call TRBJ2-7; D is unresolved. Germline CDR1 reads LGHDT; CDR2 reads YNNKEL (reference sequence). CDR3 length equals 16 residues. V was shortened by 0 bases and J by 0 bases, with 12 bases between the two germline ends. The DNA for the CDR3 is TGTGCCAGCAGCCAAGATCTGCAGTTGAACTCCTACGAGCAGTACTTC. It specifies CASSQDLQLNSYEQYF.

The chain employs TRBV27 and TRBJ2-1; D is uncertain. The V end was cut by 0 bases, the J end by 8 bases, with 8 bases between. This CDR3 contains 13 residues. Germline V CDR1 and CDR2: MNHEY, SMNVEV (reference sequence). CDR3 protein: CASSLSKGDEQFF. CDR3 DNA sequence: TGTGCCAGCAGTTTATCGAAAGGAGATGAGCAGTTCTTC.

V gene TRBV6-5 combines with J gene TRBJ1-3, with D possibly matching TRBD1 (6 bases). The CDR3 sequence is 14 residues long. CDR1 is MNHEY and CDR2 is SVGAGI in the germline V gene. Trimming took off 4 bases at V and 12 bases at J, with 19 bases between the two ends. CDR3 DNA: TGTGCCAGCAGTTCCAGCCCGGACAGCAAGAACATATATTTT. Translating it yields CASSSSPDSKNIYF.

The chain has TRBV7-2 and TRBJ1-5, with D possibly being TRBD1 (5 bases). V gave up 1 base and J gave up 4 bases, with 8 bases separating them. The CDR3 runs 14 residues. Germline-derived CDR1 and CDR2 are SGHTA and FQGNSA. This chain's CDR3 is CASSLGQQNQPQHF. CDR3 DNA: TGTGCCAGCAGCTTAGGACAGCAAAATCAGCCCCAGCATTTT.

This clone was counted once. The chain is built from TRBV5-1 and TRBJ2-2, with D hard to call. Trimming took 0 bases from V and 1 from J, leaving 7 bases between them. CDR3 length equals 15 residues. The germline CDR1 and CDR2 sequences are SGHRS and YFSETQ. The CDR3 here is CASSLANKNTGELFF. The CDR3 nucleotides are TGCGCCAGCAGCTTGGCAAATAAGAACACCGGGGAGCTGTTTTTT.

The chain recombines TRBV5-4 with TRBJ2-2; 10 bases match TRBD2. Per germline, CDR1 SGHNT and CDR2 YYREEE (reference sequence). The CDR3 loop spans 16 amino acids. V shed 3 bases, J shed 0 bases, and the junction held 2 bases outside the gene matches. CDR3 sequence reads: CASSSSGRANTGELFF. CDR3 sequence (DNA): TGTGCCAGCAGCTCTAGCGGGAGAGCGAACACCGGGGAGCTGTTTTTT.

The rearrangement joins TRBV19 to TRBJ1-2, with 8 bases fitting TRBD1. V lost 5 bases to trimming and J lost 6 bases; unmatched junction nucleotides: 5. CDR1 is LNHDA, CDR2 SQIVND, per germline (reference sequence). The CDR3 contains 13 residues. The CDR3 is CASSPPTGDGYTF. The CDR3 nucleotides read TGTGCCAGTAGTCCCCCGACAGGGGATGGCTACACCTTC.

This rearrangement joins TRBV3-1 (or the pseudogene TRBV3-2) to TRBJ2-7; D gene unclear. Trimming stripped 0 bases from V and 3 bases from J, with 9 bases between. The CDR3 has 14 amino acids. From germline, CDR1 is LGHDT and CDR2 YNNKEL (reference sequence). The CDR3 nucleotides read TGTGCCAGCAGCCAAGATAAGTTCCTCTACGAGCAGTACTTC. It encodes CASSQDKFLYEQYF.

The chain combines TRBV30 with TRBJ1-3; possible D gene TRBD1, 5 bases. The CDR3 has 14 amino acids. V lost 2 bases and J lost 3, with 11 bases in between. Germline CDR1 is GTSNPN and CDR2 is SVGIG (reference sequence). The CDR3, as DNA: TGTGCCTGGAGTCCGACAGTTAGTGGAAACACCATATATTTT. Translating it yields CAWSPTVSGNTIYF.

This clone was picked up one time. The gene calls are TRBV28 and TRBJ1-5, with D maybe TRBD1 (5 bases). The ends were cut back, 5 bases at V and 7 bases at J, with 18 bases in the middle. The germline V gene encodes CDR1 MDHEN and CDR2 SYDVKM. CDR3 length: 15 residues. CDR3 in amino acids: CASSPRGPGDQPQHF. The CDR3, as DNA: TGTGCCAGCAGTCCCCGAGGTCCCGGGGACCAGCCCCAGCATTTT.

This sequence joins TRBV11-2 and TRBJ2-2; TRBD1 agrees at 9 bases. V dropped 8 bases and J dropped 2; count of bases not matched to a gene: 6. Germline V gene lookup returns CDR1 SGHAT and CDR2 FQNNGV. The CDR3 is 15 amino acids. The CDR3 DNA follows: TGTGCCAGCCGCCAGGGACAGGGAAACACCGGGGAGCTGTTTTTT. This encodes CASRQGQGNTGELFF.